A selection of T cell receptor beta chains follows, all from one sample in a study of cytomegalovirus exposure and HLA in healthy donors. The repertoire was sequenced with immunoSEQ multiplex PCR; TCRdb's copy has only in-frame clones and lacks some. Found here are almost 200,000 clones, roughly 85% of them singletons; the top ten hold less than 2.5%. Sample: PBMCs. Receptor source: a woman aged 45-59 years in good health and CMV-seronegative. The CDR3 runs from the conserved cysteine through the conserved F or W. Fields, in order: J gene, D gene, V gene, clone size, CDR3 DNA, CDR3 protein. D genes are given only for firm matches. A row's size may be missing; if present it is once, few, many or a size class.

j_gene: TRBJ1-1; d_gene: NA; v_gene: TRBV27; abundance: NA; CDR3nt: TGTGCCAGCAGCAGGGTCCAGGCGGGGACTGAAGCTTTCTTT; CDR3aa: CASSRVQAGTEAFF
j_gene: TRBJ2-1; d_gene: NA; v_gene: TRBV27; abundance: NA; CDR3nt: TGTGCCAGCTCTCACGAGAGGCGGGGCCACAATGAGCAGTTCTTC; CDR3aa: CASSHERRGHNEQFF
j_gene: TRBJ2-5; d_gene: NA; v_gene: TRBV5-1; abundance: NA; CDR3nt: TGCGCCAGCAGCTTGGTGTCCTTAGGCGGGGAGACCCAGTACTTC; CDR3aa: CASSLVSLGGETQYF
j_gene: TRBJ2-2; d_gene: TRBD2; v_gene: TRBV10-2; abundance: NA; CDR3nt: TGCGCCAGCACGGGGGGACGGAGGGCCGACACCGGGGAGCTGTTTTTT; CDR3aa: CASTGGRRADTGELFF
j_gene: TRBJ1-2; d_gene: TRBD1; v_gene: TRBV19; abundance: NA; CDR3nt: TGTGCCAGTATGGACAGGTTATATGGCTACACCTTC; CDR3aa: CASMDRLYGYTF
j_gene: TRBJ2-7; d_gene: TRBD1; v_gene: TRBV5-8; abundance: NA; CDR3nt: TGTGCCAGCAGCATAGGACAGGGAACTGACGAGCAGTACTTC; CDR3aa: CASSIGQGTDEQYF
j_gene: TRBJ2-5; d_gene: TRBD2; v_gene: TRBV5-1; abundance: NA; CDR3nt: TGCGCCAGCAGCTTGAGCGGGGCGGGAGAGACCCAGTACTTC; CDR3aa: CASSLSGAGETQYF
j_gene: TRBJ2-5; d_gene: NA; v_gene: TRBV7-9; abundance: NA; CDR3nt: TGTGCCAGCAGCGCGAGAGCGGGCCTACAAGAGACCCAGTACTTC; CDR3aa: CASSARAGLQETQYF
j_gene: TRBJ2-5; d_gene: NA; v_gene: TRBV5-1; abundance: NA; CDR3nt: TGCGCCAGCACCTTTGGCAGGCAAGAGACCCAGTACTTC; CDR3aa: CASTFGRQETQYF
j_gene: TRBJ2-7; d_gene: TRBD2; v_gene: TRBV7-9; abundance: NA; CDR3nt: TGTGCCAGCAGCTTAGGGCCTAGCGGGATACCCTACGAGCAGTACTTC; CDR3aa: CASSLGPSGIPYEQYF
j_gene: TRBJ1-4; d_gene: TRBD1; v_gene: TRBV19; abundance: once; CDR3nt: TGTGCCAGTATGCGGGGGACAGGGGGCAATGAAAAACTGTTTTTT; CDR3aa: CASMRGTGGNEKLFF
j_gene: TRBJ2-3; d_gene: TRBD2; v_gene: TRBV5-1; abundance: NA; CDR3nt: TGCGCCAGCAGCTTGGTAGCGGGAGTTGGGACAGATACGCAGTATTTT; CDR3aa: CASSLVAGVGTDTQYF
j_gene: TRBJ1-1; d_gene: TRBD1; v_gene: TRBV6-1; abundance: NA; CDR3nt: TGTGCCAGCAGTGAAGTTCCACAGGGGGCAACTGAAGCTTTCTTT; CDR3aa: CASSEVPQGATEAFF
j_gene: TRBJ2-7; d_gene: NA; v_gene: TRBV28; abundance: NA; CDR3nt: TGTGCCAGCAGTTCGGCAGGGTACTCCTACGAGCAGTACTTC; CDR3aa: CASSSAGYSYEQYF
j_gene: TRBJ2-5; d_gene: TRBD2; v_gene: TRBV7-8; abundance: few; CDR3nt: TGTGCCAGCAGCTTAGTTACTAGCGGGAAGGCCCAGTACTTC; CDR3aa: CASSLVTSGKAQYF
j_gene: TRBJ1-1; d_gene: TRBD1; v_gene: TRBV7-6; abundance: few; CDR3nt: TGTGCCAGCAGCTCGTGGGACAGGGACAACACTGAAGCTTTCTTT; CDR3aa: CASSSWDRDNTEAFF
j_gene: TRBJ2-5; d_gene: TRBD2; v_gene: TRBV5-1; abundance: NA; CDR3nt: TGCGCCAGCAGCTTGATGCTAGCGGGAGTCCAAGAGACCCAGTACTTC; CDR3aa: CASSLMLAGVQETQYF
j_gene: TRBJ1-2; d_gene: TRBD1; v_gene: TRBV6-5; abundance: NA; CDR3nt: TGTGCCAGCAGGAAGGGGGTAGATGGACAGGGCGGCTACACCTTC; CDR3aa: CASRKGVDGQGGYTF
j_gene: TRBJ2-4; d_gene: TRBD1; v_gene: TRBV4-2; abundance: NA; CDR3nt: TGTGCCAGCAGCCAAGTCGGGACAGGGGGAAACATTCAGTACTTC; CDR3aa: CASSQVGTGGNIQYF
j_gene: TRBJ1-5; d_gene: TRBD1; v_gene: TRBV7-2; abundance: NA; CDR3nt: TGTGCCAGCAGCTCCACAGGGGGGACGGGCAATCAGCCCCAGCATTTT; CDR3aa: CASSSTGGTGNQPQHF
j_gene: TRBJ2-3; d_gene: TRBD1; v_gene: TRBV27; abundance: NA; CDR3nt: TGTGCCAGCAGTTTGGCCGGGACAGGGGGAGGAGATACGCAGTATTTT; CDR3aa: CASSLAGTGGGDTQYF
j_gene: TRBJ1-4; d_gene: TRBD1; v_gene: TRBV7-9; abundance: NA; CDR3nt: TGTTCCAGCAGCTCGGGACAGCTGTTTAATGAAAAACTGTTTTTT; CDR3aa: CSSSSGQLFNEKLFF
j_gene: TRBJ2-1; d_gene: NA; v_gene: TRBV5-1; abundance: NA; CDR3nt: TGCGCCAGCAGCTTTGGACAGGGAGGGTCCTACAATGAGCAGTTCTTC; CDR3aa: CASSFGQGGSYNEQFF
j_gene: TRBJ1-1; d_gene: NA; v_gene: TRBV29-1; abundance: NA; CDR3nt: TGCAGCGCGCGCGGGGTTGGACCTCAGTTAACTTTCTTT; CDR3aa: CSARGVGPQLTFF
j_gene: TRBJ2-1; d_gene: TRBD2; v_gene: TRBV19; abundance: NA; CDR3nt: TGTGCCAGTAGTATAGAGGGTAGCGGGAGTAATGAGCAGTTCTTC; CDR3aa: CASSIEGSGSNEQFF
j_gene: TRBJ1-6; d_gene: NA; v_gene: TRBV30; abundance: NA; CDR3nt: TGTGCCTGGACAGGCTCCTATAATTCACCCCTCCACTTT; CDR3aa: CAWTGSYNSPLHF
j_gene: TRBJ1-2; d_gene: NA; v_gene: TRBV2; abundance: NA; CDR3nt: TGTGCCAGCAGTGACCCAGGGTCGGGTTATGGCTACACCTTC; CDR3aa: CASSDPGSGYGYTF
j_gene: TRBJ1-1; d_gene: NA; v_gene: TRBV6-6; abundance: NA; CDR3nt: TGTGCCAGCAGTTCCCCTAGGGGATTGAACACTGAAGCTTTCTTT; CDR3aa: CASSSPRGLNTEAFF
j_gene: TRBJ1-5; d_gene: NA; v_gene: TRBV28; abundance: NA; CDR3nt: TGTGCCAGCAGTTGGTCGGGAGATTATCAGCCCCAGCATTTT; CDR3aa: CASSWSGDYQPQHF
j_gene: TRBJ1-2; d_gene: NA; v_gene: TRBV14; abundance: NA; CDR3nt: TGTGCCAGCAGCCAAGATGCCGCCGGGACTAACTATGGCTACACCTTC; CDR3aa: CASSQDAAGTNYGYTF
j_gene: TRBJ1-5; d_gene: NA; v_gene: TRBV7-2; abundance: NA; CDR3nt: TGTGCCAGCAGCTTAGTTAGGGGCAGCTATAGCAATCAGCCCCAGCATTTT; CDR3aa: CASSLVRGSYSNQPQHF
j_gene: TRBJ2-7; d_gene: TRBD1; v_gene: TRBV7-9; abundance: NA; CDR3nt: TGTGCCAGCAGCTTTGGGGACAGGGCGCAGTACTTC; CDR3aa: CASSFGDRAQYF
j_gene: TRBJ2-6; d_gene: NA; v_gene: TRBV29-1; abundance: NA; CDR3nt: TGCAGCGTTGGGGCATCGGGAACTGGGGCCAACGTCCTGACTTTC; CDR3aa: CSVGASGTGANVLTF
j_gene: TRBJ2-1; d_gene: TRBD2; v_gene: TRBV6-5; abundance: NA; CDR3nt: TGTGCCAGCAGCCCCGGGACTAGCGGGAGGAATGAGCAGTTCTTC; CDR3aa: CASSPGTSGRNEQFF
j_gene: TRBJ2-3; d_gene: TRBD2; v_gene: TRBV5-1; abundance: NA; CDR3nt: TGCGCCAGCAGCAACCCCGGAATAGCGGGAGGGCCCACCATGCGGTATTTT; CDR3aa: CASSNPGIAGGPTMRYF